These T cell receptor beta chains were read from a single sample in a study of cytomegalovirus exposure and HLA in healthy donors. This table comes from immunoSEQ multiplex PCR, and its TCRdb copy is limited to in-frame clones, with some not included. The sample contains 200,000 or so clones, around 81% of which appear only once. The sample comprised PBMCs. These receptors were collected from a woman aged 18-35 years in good health and CMV-seropositive. The CDR3 runs from the conserved cysteine through the conserved F or W. Each record gives: CDR3 DNA, CDR3 protein, clone size, V gene, D gene, J gene, CDR3 length. A D gene is named only where the DNA matches it firmly. The listing skips clone size in some rows; elsewhere it reads once, few, many or a size class.

DNA: TGTGCCAGCAGCCAAGAAGGACAGTACACAGATACGCAGTATTTT; CDR3: CASSQEGQYTDTQYF; size: NA; V: TRBV4-2; D: NA; J: TRBJ2-3; length: 15
DNA: TGTGCCAGCAGTGGACATCGGACAGGGGTACACGAGCAGTACTTC; CDR3: CASSGHRTGVHEQYF; size: NA; V: TRBV6-5; D: TRBD1; J: TRBJ2-7; length: 15
DNA: TGTGCCAGCAGTGGGGGACTAGCGGAAGAGACCCAGTACTTC; CDR3: CASSGGLAEETQYF; size: NA; V: TRBV25-1; D: TRBD2; J: TRBJ2-5; length: 14
DNA: TGTGCCAGCCGACCGGGGGGCACTGAAGCTTTCTTT; CDR3: CASRPGGTEAFF; size: few; V: TRBV6-6; D: NA; J: TRBJ1-1; length: 12
DNA: TGTGCCAGCAGCAAAGTAACTGTTAGTGGGGACACCTTTTGGGGAGAGACCCAGTACTTC; CDR3: CASSKVTVSGDTFWGETQYF; size: NA; V: TRBV21-1; D: NA; J: TRBJ2-5; length: 20
DNA: TGTGCCAGCAGACATACAGGGCGAACGAACACCGGGGAGCTGTTTTTT; CDR3: CASRHTGRTNTGELFF; size: NA; V: TRBV7-9; D: NA; J: TRBJ2-2; length: 16
DNA: TGTGCCAGCAGTCACGAGACTAGCGGGGTTGATGAGCAGTTCTTC; CDR3: CASSHETSGVDEQFF; size: NA; V: TRBV6-4; D: TRBD2; J: TRBJ2-1; length: 15
DNA: TGTGCCAGCAGTTTAGTTGGACTCTCTAATGAAAAACTGTTTTTT; CDR3: CASSLVGLSNEKLFF; size: NA; V: TRBV27; D: NA; J: TRBJ1-4; length: 15
DNA: TGTGCCAGCAGCTCCACAGGGGGCGCCTACGAGCAGTACTTC; CDR3: CASSSTGGAYEQYF; size: NA; V: TRBV5-5; D: TRBD1; J: TRBJ2-7; length: 14
DNA: TGTGCCAGCAGTGAAGAGATCACTGAAGCTTTCTTT; CDR3: CASSEEITEAFF; size: once; V: TRBV6-5; D: NA; J: TRBJ1-1; length: 12
DNA: TGTGCCAGCAGCGAACGGGACAGGGCAGTCGGGGAGCTGTTTTTT; CDR3: CASSERDRAVGELFF; size: NA; V: TRBV11-2; D: TRBD1; J: TRBJ2-2; length: 15
DNA: TGTGCCAGTAGTCTTAGTCAGGGGAACAATGAGCAGTTCTTC; CDR3: CASSLSQGNNEQFF; size: NA; V: TRBV19; D: NA; J: TRBJ2-1; length: 14
DNA: TGTGCCAGCAGACAGACAGGGACTAATGAAAAACTGTTTTTT; CDR3: CASRQTGTNEKLFF; size: NA; V: TRBV6-6; D: TRBD1; J: TRBJ1-4; length: 14
DNA: TGTGCCAGTTCCCCACAGGGACAGCCCCAGCATTTT; CDR3: CASSPQGQPQHF; size: NA; V: TRBV6-1; D: NA; J: TRBJ1-5; length: 12
DNA: TGTGCCTGGACTTCAGACAGGGACTACAATGAGCAGTTCTTC; CDR3: CAWTSDRDYNEQFF; size: NA; V: TRBV30; D: TRBD1; J: TRBJ2-1; length: 14
DNA: TGTGCCAGCAGTCCTGGCCCTCTTTCCCCGTTCTTC; CDR3: CASSPGPLSPFF; size: few; V: TRBV5-6; D: NA; J: TRBJ2-1; length: 12
DNA: TGTGCCTGGAGATTCCCGGGACAGATTTCCAATGAGCAGTTCTTC; CDR3: CAWRFPGQISNEQFF; size: NA; V: TRBV30; D: TRBD1; J: TRBJ2-1; length: 15
DNA: TGCGCCAGCAGCTTGTACCCGGCGGGAAGGACCACAGATACGCAGTATTTT; CDR3: CASSLYPAGRTTDTQYF; size: once; V: TRBV5-1; D: NA; J: TRBJ2-3; length: 17
DNA: TGTGCCTGGAGTACGGGGACAGGGGGCTGGGAAGCTTTCTTT; CDR3: CAWSTGTGGWEAFF; size: NA; V: TRBV30; D: TRBD1; J: TRBJ1-1; length: 14
DNA: TGTGCCAGCTCACCAACCGCGGAGACCCAGTACTTC; CDR3: CASSPTAETQYF; size: NA; V: TRBV18; D: NA; J: TRBJ2-5; length: 12
DNA: TGTGCCAGCAGCTCAGGTATTACTGAAGCTTTCTTT; CDR3: CASSSGITEAFF; size: NA; V: TRBV27; D: NA; J: TRBJ1-1; length: 12
DNA: TGTGCCTGGAGTGTATGGTCCCGGGGGTCACCCCTCCACTTT; CDR3: CAWSVWSRGSPLHF; size: NA; V: TRBV30; D: NA; J: TRBJ1-6; length: 14
DNA: TGCGCCAGCAGCTTTGGCCAGGCCAATCAGCCCCAGCATTTT; CDR3: CASSFGQANQPQHF; size: NA; V: TRBV5-1; D: NA; J: TRBJ1-5; length: 14
DNA: TGTGCCAGCAGCGGCCAGCGGAGGTCCACAGATACGCAGTATTTT; CDR3: CASSGQRRSTDTQYF; size: NA; V: TRBV6-1; D: NA; J: TRBJ2-3; length: 15
DNA: TGTGCCTATCTACCAGGGGGGCCGTTCGACACTAATGAAAAACTGTTTTTT; CDR3: CAYLPGGPFDTNEKLFF; size: once; V: TRBV30; D: TRBD1; J: TRBJ1-4; length: 17
DNA: TGTGCCAGCAGGTATGGGACAGATCAAGGGACCCAGTACTTC; CDR3: CASRYGTDQGTQYF; size: NA; V: TRBV5-4; D: TRBD1; J: TRBJ2-5; length: 14
DNA: TGTGCCAGCAGCCGCTCCACTAGCGGGGGACCAGATACGCAGTATTTT; CDR3: CASSRSTSGGPDTQYF; size: NA; V: TRBV11-3; D: TRBD2; J: TRBJ2-3; length: 16
DNA: TGCGCCAGCAGCTTGGAACAGGGTGTTGGGGAGCAGTACTTC; CDR3: CASSLEQGVGEQYF; size: few; V: TRBV5-1; D: NA; J: TRBJ2-7; length: 14
DNA: TGTGCCAGCAGCGTAGCTGGAGGAGGGATTCCCAACGTCCTGACTTTC; CDR3: CASSVAGGGIPNVLTF; size: NA; V: TRBV9; D: NA; J: TRBJ2-6; length: 16
DNA: TGTGCCAGCAGTCCTACAGGGGTCAACACTGAAGCTTTCTTT; CDR3: CASSPTGVNTEAFF; size: NA; V: TRBV6-5; D: TRBD1; J: TRBJ1-1; length: 14
DNA: TGTGCCAGCAGCTTCGCGGGGGGTGGCTACACCTTC; CDR3: CASSFAGGGYTF; size: NA; V: TRBV11-2; D: NA; J: TRBJ1-2; length: 12
DNA: TGTGCCAGCAGCCGCGAAGGCGGGGGTGTGTATGAGCAGTTCTTC; CDR3: CASSREGGGVYEQFF; size: NA; V: TRBV11-3; D: TRBD2; J: TRBJ2-1; length: 15
DNA: TGCGCCAGCAGTGAGTCGCGGAGCACAGATACGCAGTATTTT; CDR3: CASSESRSTDTQYF; size: NA; V: TRBV10-2; D: NA; J: TRBJ2-3; length: 14